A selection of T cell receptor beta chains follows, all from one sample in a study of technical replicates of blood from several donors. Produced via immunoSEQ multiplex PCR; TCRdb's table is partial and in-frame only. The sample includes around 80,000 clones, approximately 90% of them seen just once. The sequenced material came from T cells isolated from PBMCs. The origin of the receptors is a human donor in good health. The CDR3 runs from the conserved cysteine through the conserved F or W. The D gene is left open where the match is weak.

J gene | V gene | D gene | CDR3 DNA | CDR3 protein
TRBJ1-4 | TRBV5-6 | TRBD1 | TGTGCCAGCAGCGCGGACAGGGCTAATAATGAAAAACTGTTTTTT | CASSADRANNEKLFF
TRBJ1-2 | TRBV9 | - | TGTGCCAGCAGCGCGAGGCAGGACTACCATTATGGCTACACCTTC | CASSARQDYHYGYTF
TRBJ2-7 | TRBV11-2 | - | TGTGCCAGCAGCTTAATCCCTAGCGAGCAGTACTTC | CASSLIPSEQYF
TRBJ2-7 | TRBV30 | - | TGTGCCTGGAGTGTACGTTTGGGCACCGAGCAGTACTTC | CAWSVRLGTEQYF
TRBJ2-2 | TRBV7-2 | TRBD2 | TGTGCCAGCAGCTTAATAGCGGGAGTCGGGACCGGGGAGCTGTTTTTT | CASSLIAGVGTGELFF
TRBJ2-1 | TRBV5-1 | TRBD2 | TGCGCCAGCAGCTTGAATTTTTACGGCGGGAGTAACGATGAGCAGTTCTTC | CASSLNFYGGSNDEQFF
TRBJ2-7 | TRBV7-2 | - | TGTGCCAGCAGCTTAGCGGCGGGACAGACCTACGAGCAGTACTTC | CASSLAAGQTYEQYF
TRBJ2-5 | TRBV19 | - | TGTGCCAGTAGATCTACAGGGTGGTTAGAGACCCAGTACTTC | CASRSTGWLETQYF
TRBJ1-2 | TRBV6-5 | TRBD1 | TGTGCCAGCAGCCTGGGACAGGCCTATGGCTACACCTTC | CASSLGQAYGYTF
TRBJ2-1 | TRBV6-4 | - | TGTGCCAGCAGCCCTGGGCCTTACAATGAGCAGTTCTTC | CASSPGPYNEQFF
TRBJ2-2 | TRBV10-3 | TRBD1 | TGTGCCATCAGTGATACAGGGGTCAACACCGGGGAGCTGTTTTTT | CAISDTGVNTGELFF
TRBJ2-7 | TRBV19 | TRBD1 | TGTGCCAGTAGATCCCAGAGACAGGGGCCTAGGGACGAGCAGTACTTC | CASRSQRQGPRDEQYF
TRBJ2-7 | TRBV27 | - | TGTGCCAGCAGTCTCTACGGGACATCCCAGACCTACGAGCAGTACTTC | CASSLYGTSQTYEQYF
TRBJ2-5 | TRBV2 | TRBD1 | TGTGCCAGCAGGGGGACAGACAAGGCCCAAGAGACCCAGTACTTC | CASRGTDKAQETQYF
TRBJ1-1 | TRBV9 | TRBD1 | TGTGCCAGCAGCGACCCGACAGGGGCGAACACTGAAGCTTTCTTT | CASSDPTGANTEAFF
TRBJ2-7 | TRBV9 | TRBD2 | TGTGCCAGCAGCGTAGGCGGTAGCGGGAGCTCCTACGAGCAGTACTTC | CASSVGGSGSSYEQYF
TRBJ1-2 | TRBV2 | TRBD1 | TGTGCCAGCAGCGGGGACAGGGGCTATGGCTACACCTTC | CASSGDRGYGYTF
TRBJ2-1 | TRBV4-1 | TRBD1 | TGCGCCAGCAGCCAAGAAGGGGGACAGGGGAACAGGGGGAGCTCCTACAATGAGCAGTTCTTC | CASSQEGGQGNRGSSYNEQFF
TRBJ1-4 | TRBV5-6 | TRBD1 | TGTGCCAGCAGCCTAGATACCGGGACAGGGAGCCTAAAACTGTTTTTT | CASSLDTGTGSLKLFF
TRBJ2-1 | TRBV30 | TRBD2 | TGTGCCTGGAGGGTCCCGGTTAACCATAGGGGACTAGCGGTGAATGAGCAGTTCTTC | CAWRVPVNHRGLAVNEQFF
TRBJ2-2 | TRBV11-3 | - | TGTGCCAGCAGCTTTAGGACAGATTTGAACACCGGGGAGCTGTTTTTT | CASSFRTDLNTGELFF
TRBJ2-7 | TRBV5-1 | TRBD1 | TGCGCCAGCAGCTTGGACTGGGACAGCTCCTACGAGCAGTACTTC | CASSLDWDSSYEQYF
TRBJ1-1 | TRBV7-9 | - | TGTGCCAGCAGCGCCACAGGGCACGGAACTGAAGCTTTCTTT | CASSATGHGTEAFF
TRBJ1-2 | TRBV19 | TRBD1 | TGTGCCAGTAGTACCTTTGACAGGGCTGAAATTTCTGACTATGGCTACACCTTC | CASSTFDRAEISDYGYTF
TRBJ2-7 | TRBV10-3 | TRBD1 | TGTGCCATCAATGAGGACAGGGAACTCTACGAGCAGTACTTC | CAINEDRELYEQYF
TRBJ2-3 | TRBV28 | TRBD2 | TGTGCCAGTAAACTAGCGGGAGGGAGCACAGATACGCAGTATTTT | CASKLAGGSTDTQYF
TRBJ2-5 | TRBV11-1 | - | TGTGCCAGCAGCTCCGCTGGCTCAGGGGGGCAAGAGACCCAGTACTTC | CASSSAGSGGQETQYF